Listed below are T cell receptor beta chains from one sample, sequenced in a study of cytomegalovirus exposure and HLA in healthy donors. Here immunoSEQ multiplex PCR was the method, and the copy in TCRdb shows in-frame clones only, minus some. The table lists 140,000 to 150,000 clones, roughly 79% of them singletons. Sequenced material: PBMCs. These receptors were collected from a woman aged 55 to 70 in good health and CMV-seropositive. The CDR3 runs from the conserved cysteine through the conserved F or W. The order of the fields is clone size, J gene, D gene, V gene, CDR3 protein, CDR3 DNA. The D gene is left open where the match is weak. Clone size appears in some rows only: once, few, many, or a class for an expanded clone.

.,TRBJ2-7,TRBD1,TRBV6-5,CASRRTGPYEQYF,TGTGCCAGCAGAAGGACAGGGCCCTACGAGCAGTACTTC
.,TRBJ2-5,TRBD2,TRBV11-3,CASSLRLAGLQETQYF,TGTGCCAGCAGCTTGCGATTAGCGGGACTACAAGAGACCCAGTACTTC
.,TRBJ1-6,.,TRBV9,CASSVITDSPLHF,TGTGCCAGCAGCGTAATCACAGATTCACCCCTCCACTTT
.,TRBJ2-1,.,TRBV9,CASSVRTYNEQFF,TGTGCCAGCAGCGTGCGGACCTACAATGAGCAGTTCTTC
.,TRBJ2-7,TRBD1,TRBV19,CASSKGTGGFDEQYF,TGTGCCAGTAGTAAGGGGACAGGGGGCTTCGACGAGCAGTACTTC
.,TRBJ2-1,TRBD2,TRBV5-4,CATPGLADNEQFF,TGTGCCACCCCGGGACTAGCGGACAATGAGCAGTTCTTC
.,TRBJ2-2,.,TRBV27,CASSLRTPYTGELFF,TGTGCCAGCAGTTTACGAACTCCCTACACCGGGGAGCTGTTTTTT
.,TRBJ1-5,.,TRBV27,CASSLGLRGQPQHF,TGTGCCAGCAGTTTAGGGCTCAGGGGCCAGCCCCAGCATTTT
.,TRBJ1-6,TRBD1,TRBV30,CAWSSEQGAAPLHF,TGTGCCTGGAGTAGCGAACAGGGGGCAGCCCCCCTCCACTTT
once,TRBJ2-3,.,TRBV5-1,CASSLPQDRQYF,TGCGCCAGCAGCTTGCCACAGGACAGGCAGTATTTT
.,TRBJ2-3,TRBD2,TRBV5-4,CASSFDGLAGGPDTQYF,TGTGCCAGCAGCTTTGACGGACTAGCGGGAGGCCCAGATACGCAGTATTTT
.,TRBJ1-4,TRBD1,TRBV18,CASSSGQGANEKLFF,TGTGCCAGCTCATCAGGACAGGGGGCTAACGAAAAACTGTTTTTT
.,TRBJ2-1,TRBD2,TRBV7-2,CASSYKAGVRNEQFF,TGTGCCAGCAGCTATAAAGCGGGAGTCCGGAATGAGCAGTTCTTC
.,TRBJ1-2,TRBD1,TRBV2,CASRRQGGGYTF,TGTGCCAGCAGAAGACAGGGCGGGGGCTACACCTTC
.,TRBJ1-1,.,TRBV5-1,CASRAGGGTTEAFF,TGCGCCAGCAGAGCGGGTGGGGGTACCACTGAAGCTTTCTTT
.,TRBJ1-5,.,TRBV6-1,CASSEKVGGVQPQHF,TGTGCCAGCAGTGAAAAAGTGGGAGGCGTTCAGCCCCAGCATTTT
.,TRBJ2-6,.,TRBV5-1,CASSQQGSTGANVLTF,TGCGCCAGCAGCCAACAGGGATCTACTGGGGCCAACGTCCTGACTTTC
.,TRBJ1-2,TRBD1,TRBV25-1,CASSVPGQGGYGYTF,TGTGCCAGCAGTGTACCGGGACAGGGAGGCTATGGCTACACCTTC
.,TRBJ2-5,TRBD2,TRBV4-2,CASSQDRLGLADQETQYF,TGTGCCAGCAGCCAAGATCGTCTAGGACTAGCGGACCAAGAGACCCAGTACTTC
.,TRBJ2-5,TRBD1,TRBV5-1,CASSSSGGSTQETQYF,TGCGCCAGCAGCTCGTCAGGGGGCTCGACCCAAGAGACCCAGTACTTC
.,TRBJ2-3,.,TRBV5-1,CASRPGLRTDTQYF,TGCGCCAGCAGACCCGGACTCCGCACAGATACGCAGTATTTT
.,TRBJ2-3,.,TRBV28,CASSPSGGAFTDTQYF,TGTGCCAGCAGCCCCTCGGGCGGGGCCTTCACAGATACGCAGTATTTT
.,TRBJ2-1,TRBD2,TRBV6-1,CASGRERKPYNEQFF,TGTGCCAGTGGGCGGGAGCGGAAGCCGTACAATGAGCAGTTCTTC
.,TRBJ2-5,.,TRBV7-3,CASSRGAQETQYF,TGTGCCAGCAGCCGGGGGGCCCAAGAGACCCAGTACTTC
.,TRBJ2-3,.,TRBV29-1,CSTLPGGSTDTQYF,TGCAGCACCCTTCCGGGGGGCAGCACAGATACGCAGTATTTT
.,TRBJ2-1,TRBD2,TRBV10-3,CAISGLVAGARQDYNEQFF,TGTGCCATCAGTGGGTTGGTAGCGGGAGCCAGACAGGACTACAATGAGCAGTTCTTC